A selection of T cell receptor beta chains follows, all from one sample in a study of Ad26.COV2.S vaccination and SARS-CoV-2 variants. Libraries were prepared by immunoSEQ multiplex PCR; TCRdb keeps only in-frame clonotypes and omits some of them. The table lists fewer than 50,000 clones, roughly 83% of them singletons. Sequenced here: peripheral blood, sampled after recovery from COVID-19. These receptors all come from a human donor who had recovered from COVID-19. The CDR3 runs from the conserved cysteine through the conserved F or W. A D gene is named only where the DNA matches it firmly. For some rows the clone size is stated as once, few or many, or as a class when expanded; others skip it.

D gene	V gene	J gene	clone size	CDR3 DNA	CDR3 protein
TRBD1	TRBV11-2	TRBJ2-5	NA	TGTGCCAGCAGCCCGAACAGGGGCCGAGAGACCCAGTACTTC	CASSPNRGRETQYF
NA	TRBV9	TRBJ1-1	NA	TGTGCCAGCAGCGAGCCCCAGGGGTGGGGCGACACTGAAGCTTTCTTT	CASSEPQGWGDTEAFF
NA	TRBV7-9	TRBJ2-3	NA	TGTGCCAGCAGCCCGAAAGGGGTCACAGATACGCAGTATTTT	CASSPKGVTDTQYF
TRBD1	TRBV5-1	TRBJ1-2	NA	TGCGCCAGCAGCTTGGGGACAGGGGGTTATGGCTACACCTTC	CASSLGTGGYGYTF
TRBD1	TRBV27	TRBJ1-2	NA	TGTGCCAGCAGCTCCACCCCGACAGGGTGGAGCTATGGCTACACCTTC	CASSSTPTGWSYGYTF
NA	TRBV18	TRBJ1-5	NA	TGTGCCAGCTCACAGGAGGTAGGGAATCAGCCCCAGCATTTT	CASSQEVGNQPQHF
NA	TRBV24-1	TRBJ2-2	NA	TGTGCCACCAGTGCCGTCTCCACCGGGGAGCTGTTTTTT	CATSAVSTGELFF
NA	TRBV5-1	TRBJ1-5	few	TGCGCCAGCAGCCTCCTTCAGGGACAACAGCCCCAGCATTTT	CASSLLQGQQPQHF
NA	TRBV9	TRBJ1-2	NA	TGTGCCAGCAGCGTTCATGGCAGGGCGAACTATGGCTACACCTTC	CASSVHGRANYGYTF
NA	TRBV3-1/TRBV3-2	TRBJ1-3	NA	TGTGCCAGCAGCCCCCGACCTAGCTCTGGAAACACCATATATTTT	CASSPRPSSGNTIYF
TRBD1	TRBV5-4	TRBJ1-1	NA	TGTGCCAGCAGCGTTAACAGGGGGCTGAACACTGAAGCTTTCTTT	CASSVNRGLNTEAFF
NA	TRBV5-6	TRBJ2-1	NA	TGTGCCAGCAGCTTGAAACTAACGAATCAGTTCTTC	CASSLKLTNQFF
TRBD2	TRBV6-2/TRBV6-3	TRBJ2-5	NA	TGTGCCAGCAGTTACAGGACGGGGGGGGAAGAGACCCAGTACTTC	CASSYRTGGEETQYF
NA	TRBV6-1	TRBJ2-7	NA	TGTGCCAGCAGTGAGGAGGGTTGGGGTTACGAGCAGTACTTC	CASSEEGWGYEQYF
TRBD1	TRBV5-3	TRBJ1-1	NA	TGTGCCAGAAGCTTAGGGGAAAAATACAGGGGGCAAAAGAACACTGAAGCTTTCTTT	CARSLGEKYRGQKNTEAFF
NA	TRBV7-2	TRBJ2-1	NA	TGTGCCAGCAGCTTAGACGGGGGGCGTCACAATGAGCAGTTCTTC	CASSLDGGRHNEQFF
TRBD1	TRBV29-1	TRBJ1-1	NA	TGCAGCGTTGATGCCGGGACAGCCTTCGAAGCTTTCTTT	CSVDAGTAFEAFF
TRBD1	TRBV19	TRBJ2-1	NA	TGTGCCAGTAGTAAACCGGGACAGGGGGGTATGGAGCAGTTCTTC	CASSKPGQGGMEQFF
TRBD1	TRBV5-6	TRBJ1-3	NA	TGTGCCAGCAGCTTGCCGACAGGGGCTGGAAACACCATATATTTT	CASSLPTGAGNTIYF
NA	TRBV5-1	TRBJ2-3	NA	TGCGCCAGCCAGACAGGGAGGCCAGATACGCAGTATTTT	CASQTGRPDTQYF
TRBD1	TRBV5-1	TRBJ1-4	NA	TGCGCCAGCAGCCCTCCAACCGGGACAGGGAAGGAAAAACTGTTTTTT	CASSPPTGTGKEKLFF
TRBD2	TRBV12-5	TRBJ2-1	NA	TGTGCTAGTGGTCCTGGACTAGCGGGAGGTCATGAGCAGTTCTTC	CASGPGLAGGHEQFF
NA	TRBV10-3	TRBJ1-2	once	TGTGCCATCAGTGAGTCTGGGGGGCACGGTCTCTATGGCTACACCTTC	CAISESGGHGLYGYTF
NA	TRBV5-4	TRBJ1-6	few	TGTGCCAGCAGCTTCGGGTACCCAGGGAATTCACCCCTCCACTTT	CASSFGYPGNSPLHF
NA	TRBV19	TRBJ2-2	NA	TGTGCCACCTCGGATGTGAACACCGGGGAGCTGTTTTTT	CATSDVNTGELFF
NA	TRBV7-9	TRBJ1-3	NA	TGTGCCAGCAGCCCCACAGGGTTCGGAAACACCATATATTTT	CASSPTGFGNTIYF
NA	TRBV9	TRBJ1-3	NA	TGTGCCAGCAGCGTAGCCCGCCAGGGAAACACCATATATTTT	CASSVARQGNTIYF
NA	TRBV20-1	TRBJ1-1	NA	TGCAGTGCTAGTAATACACGGCGACCCACTGAAGCTTTCTTT	CSASNTRRPTEAFF
TRBD2	TRBV5-1	TRBJ2-3	NA	TGCGCCAGCAGCTTGGCGGGAGGGCCCGCAGATACGCAGTATTTT	CASSLAGGPADTQYF
TRBD1	TRBV7-3	TRBJ2-1	NA	TGTGCCAGCAGCCCCAAATCGCCCGGGACAGGAGACGGGAAGCAGTTCTTC	CASSPKSPGTGDGKQFF
NA	TRBV19	TRBJ2-1	NA	TGTGCCAGTAGTATAGATGGGGTAGGTGGCAATGAGCAGTTCTTC	CASSIDGVGGNEQFF
TRBD1	TRBV5-6	TRBJ1-2	many	TGTGCCAGCAGCTTCAGGGGGCGCGGAGTTCGCTACACCTTC	CASSFRGRGVRYTF
NA	TRBV30	TRBJ1-1	NA	TGTGCCTGGAGTGTAGGGGGTGGGAACACTGAAGCTTTCTTT	CAWSVGGGNTEAFF
NA	TRBV7-6	TRBJ1-3	once	TGTGCCAGCAGCTTAGCGCGTGCAGGGGTTTACTCTGGAAACACCATATATTTT	CASSLARAGVYSGNTIYF
NA	TRBV5-1	TRBJ1-2	NA	TGCGCCAGCAGCTATCACAGGGACTCCTGGGTCTATGGCTACACCTTC	CASSYHRDSWVYGYTF
TRBD2	TRBV27	TRBJ2-1	NA	TGTGCCAGCAGTACCCTGGGCGGGAGGTCCTACAATGAGCAGTTCTTC	CASSTLGGRSYNEQFF
TRBD1	TRBV4-1	TRBJ1-2	NA	TGCGCCAGCAGCCAGGCTACCAACAGGGGGCGGGATGGCTACACCTTC	CASSQATNRGRDGYTF
NA	TRBV2	TRBJ1-2	NA	TGTGCCAGCAGAAGGACAGCCTATGGCTACACCTTC	CASRRTAYGYTF
NA	TRBV2	TRBJ2-7	NA	TGTGCCAGGGGGGGACAGAGCTCCTACGAGCAGTACTTC	CARGGQSSYEQYF
TRBD2	TRBV5-1	TRBJ2-7	NA	TGCGCCAGCAGCTTACTAGCGGCCGGTTACGAGCAGTACTTC	CASSLLAAGYEQYF
TRBD1	TRBV7-8	TRBJ1-4	NA	TGTGCCAGCAGCCCCCGGGACAGGGAGATTGAAAAACTGTTTTTT	CASSPRDREIEKLFF
NA	TRBV5-1	TRBJ2-1	NA	TGCGCCAGCAGTAGGAGCGGACCTTACTCCTACAATGAGCAGTTCTTC	CASSRSGPYSYNEQFF